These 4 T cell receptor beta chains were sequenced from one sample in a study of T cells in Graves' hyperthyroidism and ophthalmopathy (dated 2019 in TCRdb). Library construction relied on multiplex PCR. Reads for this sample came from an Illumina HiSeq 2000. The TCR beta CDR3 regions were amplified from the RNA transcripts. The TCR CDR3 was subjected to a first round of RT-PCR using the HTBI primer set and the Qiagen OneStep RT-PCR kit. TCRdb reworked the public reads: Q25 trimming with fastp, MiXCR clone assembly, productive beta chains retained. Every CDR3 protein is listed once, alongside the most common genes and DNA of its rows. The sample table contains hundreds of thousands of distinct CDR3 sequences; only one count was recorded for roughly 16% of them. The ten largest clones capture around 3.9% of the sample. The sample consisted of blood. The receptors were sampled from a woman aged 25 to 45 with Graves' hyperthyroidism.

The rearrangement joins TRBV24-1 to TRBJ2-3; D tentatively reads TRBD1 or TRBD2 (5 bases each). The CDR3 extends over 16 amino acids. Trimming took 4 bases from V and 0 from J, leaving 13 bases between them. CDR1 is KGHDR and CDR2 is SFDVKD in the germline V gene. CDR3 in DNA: TGTGCCACCAGTGACCCCGTTGGGGGTAGCACAGATACGCAGTATTTT. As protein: CATSDPVGGSTDTQYF.

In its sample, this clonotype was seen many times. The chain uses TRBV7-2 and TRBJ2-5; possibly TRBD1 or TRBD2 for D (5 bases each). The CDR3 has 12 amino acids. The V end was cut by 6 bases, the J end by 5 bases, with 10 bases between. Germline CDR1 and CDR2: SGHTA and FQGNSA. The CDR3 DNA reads TGTGCCAGCAGGTGGGACGACGAGACCCAGTACTTC. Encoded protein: CASRWDDETQYF.

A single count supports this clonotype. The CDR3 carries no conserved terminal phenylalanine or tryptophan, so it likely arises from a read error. The chain's CDR3 is CASSETAAAGVYEQYY. The CDR3 DNA sequence: TGTGCCAGCAGTGAGACGGCGGCAGCGGGGGTCTACGAGCAGTACTAC. The chain is built from TRBV6-1 and TRBJ2-7; 8 bases fit TRBD2. Germline V gene lookup returns CDR1 MNHNS and CDR2 SASEGT. This CDR3 is built from 16 residues. Trimming removed 3 bases from V and 3 bases from J; junction bases left unmatched: 10.

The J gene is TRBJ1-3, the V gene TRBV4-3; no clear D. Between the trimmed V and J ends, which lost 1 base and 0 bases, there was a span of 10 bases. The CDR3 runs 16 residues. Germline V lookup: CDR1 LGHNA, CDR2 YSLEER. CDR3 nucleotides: TGCGCCAGCAGCCAAGGTTTCAGAAGCTCTGGAAACACCATATATTTT. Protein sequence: CASSQGFRSSGNTIYF.